The source of this T cell receptor beta chain is a study of cytomegalovirus exposure and HLA in healthy donors. Study-level findings and limits: Rarity marked most TCR sequences, yet some public TCRs occurred in many donors.

To note about this clone: The antigen is undetermined.

Some clones are missing from TCRdb's copy, which holds only in-frame ones; the method was immunoSEQ multiplex PCR. The repertoire has about 58,000 clones, 90% of them found once; the top ten carry around 1%. CDR1 is SGHDT, CDR2 YYEEEE, per germline. This CDR3 has 14 residues. V lost 0 bases and J lost 8, with 14 bases in between. The roughly 120-subject validation cohort, separate from the approximately 660-subject first cohort, included the donors. The chain joins TRBV5-6 to TRBJ1-2; D remains unclear. The TCR sequence derives from a man between 18 and 29 years old in good health and CMV-seronegative. Input material: PBMCs. For the CDR3, the DNA is TGTGCCAGCAGCTTGGGATCGGGGATGGGAGGCTACACCTTC. Residues: CASSLGSGMGGYTF. The full variable domain, its missing parts supplied by reference TRBV5-6 and TRBJ1-2, is DAGVTQSPTHLIKTRGQQVTLRCSPKSGHDTVSWYQQALGQGPQFIFQYYEEEERQRGNFPDRFSGHQFPNYSSELNVNALLLGDSALYLCASSLGSGMGGYTFGSGTRLTVV.